This TCR beta chain was recovered during a study of neurological immune-mediated disorders. Each CDR3 protein gets one entry after TCRdb re-called the 5' RACE reads with MiXCR. Of fewer than 85,000 distinct CDR3 sequences in the sample, about 4.2% were seen once. Germline assignment: CDR1 SEHNR and CDR2 FQNEAQ (reference sequence). The CDR3 sequence is 13 residues long. Trimming took 5 bases from V and 8 from J, leaving 13 bases between them. There are many counts of this clonotype. The chain uses TRBV7-9 and TRBJ2-1; D remains ambiguous. Sequenced material: PBMCs. This TCR derives from a man younger than 45 with multiple sclerosis. This CDR3 reads CASSPSERDEQFF. The DNA for the CDR3 is TGTGCCAGCAGCCCCTCAGAACGCGATGAGCAGTTCTTC.